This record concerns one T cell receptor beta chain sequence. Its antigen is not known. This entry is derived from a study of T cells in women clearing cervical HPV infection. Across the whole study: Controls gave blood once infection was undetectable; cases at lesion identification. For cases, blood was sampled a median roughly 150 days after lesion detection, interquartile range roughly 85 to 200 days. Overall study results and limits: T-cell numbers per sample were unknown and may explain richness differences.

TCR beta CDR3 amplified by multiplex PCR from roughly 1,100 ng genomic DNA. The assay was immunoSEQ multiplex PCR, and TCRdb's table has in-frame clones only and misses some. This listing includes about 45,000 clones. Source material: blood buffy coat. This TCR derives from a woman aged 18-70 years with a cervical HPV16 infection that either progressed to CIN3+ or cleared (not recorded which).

This CDR3 reads CASTPSLGQGVKNIQYF. The covered CDR3 bases are TGTGCCAGTACGCCGTCATTGGGACAGGGGGTGAAGAACATT. This chain joins TRBV19 and TRBJ2-4; 11 bases align to TRBD1. Read data end 3 residues before the CDR3 end; the end is taken from the germline J gene. The length of the CDR3 is 17 residues. CDR1 LNHDA and CDR2 SQIVND come from the germline V gene (reference sequence). The V gene end was trimmed by 7 bases and the J gene end by 7 bases; junction bases not matched to a gene: 15.